The T cell receptor beta chain described here comes from a study of blood T cell repertoires in COVID-19. Study as a whole: T cells, B-cell-depleted T cells, or PBMCs provided the cDNA or gDNA that served as material.

Remarks on this clone: A junction boundary mismatches the germline segment, possibly from a read error.

Data came from immunoSEQ multiplex PCR; TCRdb stores just in-frame clones and leaves some out. This sample has over 350,000 clones, with more than 85% found just once. Material for sequencing was peripheral blood. The TCR was taken from a woman under 40 with acute or convalescent COVID-19.

CDR3 amino acids: CASSPPGGTSKNLFF. In DNA, the CDR3 is TGTGCCAGCAGCCCCCCAGGGGGGACCTCTAAAAACCTGTTTTTT. The chain couples TRBV7-8 to TRBJ1-4; 7 bases are shared with TRBD1. The CDR3 totals 15 residues. From germline, CDR1 is SGHVS and CDR2 FQNEAQ.